This passage covers 3 T cell receptor beta chains from one sample sequenced in a study of tumor-infiltrating lymphocytes in localized non-small cell lung cancer. Measured with immunoSEQ multiplex PCR; TCRdb has only the in-frame clones, and not every one. There are under 15,000 clones in the sample; about 79% occur only once, and roughly 4.5% lies in the top ten. Sequenced sample: lung tumor tissue. The source of these receptors is a human donor with non-small cell lung cancer.

This rearrangement joins TRBV25-1 to TRBJ2-3; a weak D match, TRBD1 (5 bases). The length of the CDR3 is 17 residues. Germline CDR1 is MGHDK and CDR2 is SYGVNS. Trimming pared 8 bases from V and 2 bases from J, leaving 23 bases between. This CDR3 is CASPSLYSTANTDTQYF. The CDR3 coding sequence is TGTGCCAGCCCCTCCCTTTATTCGACAGCGAACACAGATACGCAGTATTTT.

The genes are TRBV5-1 and TRBJ2-4; 12 bases align to TRBD1. CDR3 size: 15 residues. Germline CDR1 SGHRS, CDR2 YFSETQ. The V gene end was trimmed by 2 bases and the J gene end by 8 bases; junction bases not matched to a gene: 5. For the CDR3, the DNA is TGCGCCAGCAGCTTAACGGGACAGGGGGCGGACATTCAGTACTTC. Its protein product is CASSLTGQGADIQYF.

The chain joins TRBV19 to TRBJ2-1; D remains ambiguous. Between the trimmed V and J ends, which lost 2 bases and 6 bases, there was a span of 8 bases. The CDR3 is 13 residues long. The V gene's germline CDR1 is LNHDA and CDR2 SQIVND (reference sequence). The CDR3 sequence is CASSISLRNEQFF. DNA for the CDR3: TGTGCCAGTAGTATATCTCTCCGCAATGAGCAGTTCTTC.